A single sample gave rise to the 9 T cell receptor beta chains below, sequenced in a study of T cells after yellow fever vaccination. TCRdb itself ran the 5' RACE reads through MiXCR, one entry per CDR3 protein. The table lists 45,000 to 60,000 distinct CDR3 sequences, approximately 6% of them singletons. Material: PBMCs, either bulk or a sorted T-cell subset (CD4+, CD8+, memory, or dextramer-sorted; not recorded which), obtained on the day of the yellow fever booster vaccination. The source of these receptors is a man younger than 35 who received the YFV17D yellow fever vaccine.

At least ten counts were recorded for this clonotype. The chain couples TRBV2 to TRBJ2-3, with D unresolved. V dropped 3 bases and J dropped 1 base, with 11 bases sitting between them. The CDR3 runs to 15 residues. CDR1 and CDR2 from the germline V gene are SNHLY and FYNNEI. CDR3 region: CASSDAGGGTDTQYF. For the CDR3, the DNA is TGTGCCAGCAGTGACGCCGGTGGGGGCACAGATACGCAGTATTTT.

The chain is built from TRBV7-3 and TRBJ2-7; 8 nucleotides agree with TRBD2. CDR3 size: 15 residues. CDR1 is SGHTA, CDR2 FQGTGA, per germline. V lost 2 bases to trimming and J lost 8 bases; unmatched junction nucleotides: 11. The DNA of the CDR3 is TGTGCCAGCAGCTTACAAGCGGGGGCGGCGATGAAGCAGTACTTC. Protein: CASSLQAGAAMKQYF.

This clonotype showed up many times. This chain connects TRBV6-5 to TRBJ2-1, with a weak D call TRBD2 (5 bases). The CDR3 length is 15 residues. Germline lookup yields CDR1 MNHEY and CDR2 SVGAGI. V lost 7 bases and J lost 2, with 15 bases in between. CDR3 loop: CASTPGSRPYNEQFF. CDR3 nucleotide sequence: TGTGCCAGCACCCCGGGGTCCAGGCCCTACAATGAGCAGTTCTTC.

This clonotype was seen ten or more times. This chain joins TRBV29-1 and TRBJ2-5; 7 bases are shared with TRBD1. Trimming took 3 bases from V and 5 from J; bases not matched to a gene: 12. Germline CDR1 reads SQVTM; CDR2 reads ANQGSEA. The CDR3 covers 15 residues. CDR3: CSVDSDRALAETQYF. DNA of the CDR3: TGCAGCGTTGATTCTGACAGGGCTCTTGCGGAGACCCAGTACTTC.

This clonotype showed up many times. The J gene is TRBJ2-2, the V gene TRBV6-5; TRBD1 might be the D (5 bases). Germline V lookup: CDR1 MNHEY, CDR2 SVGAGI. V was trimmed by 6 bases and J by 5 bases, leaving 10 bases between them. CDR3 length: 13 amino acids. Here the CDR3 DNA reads TGTGCCAGCAGACTCTGGACAACCGGGGAGCTGTTTTTT. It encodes CASRLWTTGELFF.

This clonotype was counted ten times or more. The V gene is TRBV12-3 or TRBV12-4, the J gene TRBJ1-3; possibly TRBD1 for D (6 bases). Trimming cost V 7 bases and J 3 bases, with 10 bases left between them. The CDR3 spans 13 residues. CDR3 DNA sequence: TGTGCCAGCATTAGGGGGGTTGGAAACACCATATATTTT. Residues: CASIRGVGNTIYF.

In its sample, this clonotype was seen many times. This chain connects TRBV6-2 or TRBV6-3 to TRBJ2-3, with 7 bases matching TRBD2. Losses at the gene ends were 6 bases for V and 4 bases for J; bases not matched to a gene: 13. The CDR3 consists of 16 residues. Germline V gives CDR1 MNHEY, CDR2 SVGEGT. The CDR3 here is CASRGRGLPPADTQYF. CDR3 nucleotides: TGTGCCAGCAGGGGCCGGGGACTACCGCCCGCAGATACGCAGTATTTT.

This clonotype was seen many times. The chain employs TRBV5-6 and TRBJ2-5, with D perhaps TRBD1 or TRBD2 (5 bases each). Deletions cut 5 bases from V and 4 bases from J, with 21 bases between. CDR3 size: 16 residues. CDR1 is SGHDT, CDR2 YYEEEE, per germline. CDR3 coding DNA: TGTGCCAGCAGACCTGCCGGGACCCCGACACGAGAGACCCAGTACTTC. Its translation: CASRPAGTPTRETQYF.

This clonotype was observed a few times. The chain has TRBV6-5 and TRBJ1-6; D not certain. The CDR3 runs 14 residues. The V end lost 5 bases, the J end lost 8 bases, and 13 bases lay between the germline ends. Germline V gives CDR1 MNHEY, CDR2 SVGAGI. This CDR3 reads CASSRYLTDSPLHF. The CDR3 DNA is TGTGCCAGCAGTCGGTACCTTACTGATTCACCCCTCCACTTT.